This T cell receptor beta chain stems from a study of shared clonotypes between healthy human individuals. Produced via immunoSEQ multiplex PCR; TCRdb's table is partial and in-frame only. The sample shows approximately 82,000 clones, about 64% of them seen only once. A word on this clone: One base separates it from a far larger clone, so it is likely a read error.

The sequence was obtained from a man aged 25-45 years in good health. The material sequenced was memory CD8+ T cells sorted from blood. As to subset: CD45RO+ cells pooled with CCR7-negative TemRA cells.

DNA of the CDR3: TGTGCCAGCAGCCCCTTAACTAGCGACACAGATACGCAGTATTTT. Translation: CASSPLTSDTDTQYF. The chain recombines TRBV28 with TRBJ2-3; TRBD2 aligns across 7 bases. The CDR3 has 15 amino acids. V was pared by 6 bases and J by 2 bases, with 8 bases of the junction left unmatched. Germline lookup yields CDR1 MDHEN and CDR2 SYDVKM.